The 9 T cell receptor beta chains given below trace back to one sample, sequenced in a study of shared clonotypes between healthy human individuals. TCRdb keeps only in-frame clones here, not all; method: immunoSEQ multiplex PCR. Of over a million clones in the sample, around 97% were seen once. The sample consisted of naive CD4+ T cells sorted from blood. Regarding subset: CD45RA+ positively selected. The receptors derive from a man younger than 40 in good health.

The sample holds a few counts of this clone. The chain has TRBV5-1 and TRBJ2-5; the D gene is possibly TRBD2 (6 bases). The CDR3 covers 17 residues. The germline CDR1 and CDR2 sequences are SGHRS and YFSETQ. Trimming took 1 base from V and 1 from J, leaving 17 bases between them. In nucleotides, the CDR3 is TGCGCCAGCAGCTTGAATAGTCTGGGGGGAATCCAAGAGACCCAGTACTTC. It translates to CASSLNSLGGIQETQYF.

A note on this clone: This same CDR3 is encoded by further DNA sequences in the sample. The rearrangement joins TRBV6-5 to TRBJ2-1, with D tentatively TRBD1 (7 bases). The V and J ends lost 11 bases and 6 bases respectively, with 11 bases between them. This CDR3 comprises 11 residues. Germline lookup yields CDR1 MNHEY and CDR2 SVGAGI. CDR3 sequence: CASRGVNEQFF. The CDR3 DNA reads as TGTGCCTCCAGGGGGGTCAATGAGCAGTTCTTC.

The chain has TRBV18 and TRBJ2-3; 11 bases align to TRBD2. The germline V gene has CDR1 KGHSH and CDR2 LQKENI. The CDR3 runs 15 residues. The V gene end was trimmed by 8 bases and the J gene end by 2 bases; junction bases not matched to a gene: 6. This CDR3 reads CASREGLAATDTQYF. The CDR3 bases are TGTGCCAGCAGAGAGGGACTAGCGGCCACAGATACGCAGTATTTT.

The CDR3, as DNA: TGTGCCGTCCACGCCAGGGGTGTTAAAGAGACCCAGTACTTC. It specifies CAVHARGVKETQYF. J is TRBJ2-5 and V is TRBV6-1, with D possibly being TRBD1 (6 bases). The CDR3 spans 14 residues. CDR1 and CDR2 from the germline V gene are MNHNS and SASEGT. V was trimmed by 11 bases and J by 3 bases, leaving 19 bases between them.

The sample holds one count of this clone. The chain carries TRBV6-1 and TRBJ2-3, with 7 bases lining up with TRBD2. V dropped 2 bases and J dropped 3; count of bases not matched to a gene: 8. This CDR3 comprises 16 residues. Germline lookup yields CDR1 MNHNS and CDR2 SASEGT. The CDR3 DNA reads TGTGCCAGCAGTGAATTCGGCGGGAGTAGTACAGATACGCAGTATTTT. It specifies CASSEFGGSSTDTQYF.

This sequence joins TRBV7-9 and TRBJ2-3; D tentatively reads TRBD1 or TRBD2 (5 bases each). V dropped 8 bases and J dropped 4 bases, with 13 bases sitting between them. The germline CDR1 and CDR2 sequences are SEHNR and FQNEAQ (reference sequence). The CDR3 has 13 residues. The CDR3: CASHSVGADTQYF. The CDR3 coding sequence is TGTGCCAGCCACTCTGTGGGGGCAGATACGCAGTATTTT.

The chain couples TRBV28 to TRBJ1-5, with 9 bases matching TRBD1. The J segment lost 5 bases and the V segment lost 2 bases, leaving 4 bases of the junction unmatched. CDR1 MDHEN and CDR2 SYDVKM come from the germline V gene. CDR3 length: 15 residues. CDR3 nucleotide sequence: TGTGCCAGCAGTTTAGGACAGGGGTTCGATCAGCCCCAGCATTTT. Residues: CASSLGQGFDQPQHF.

This chain connects TRBV29-1 to TRBJ2-1; 8 bases line up with TRBD2. The CDR3 sequence is 17 residues long. Germline assignment: CDR1 SQVTM and CDR2 ANQGSEA. Losses at the gene ends were 1 base for V and 10 bases for J; bases not matched to a gene: 18. In DNA form, the CDR3 reads TGCAGCGTTGAAGCTACTTCGGGACTAGGGAACCCCAGGGAGCAGTTCTTC. It encodes CSVEATSGLGNPREQFF.

The chain joins TRBV19 to TRBJ1-5; D unclear. Trimming removed 3 bases from V and 1 base from J, with 7 bases in between. Germline assignment: CDR1 LNHDA and CDR2 SQIVND (reference sequence). This CDR3 is built from 14 residues. In nucleotides, the CDR3 is TGTGCCAGTAGTATCATGCGCAGCAATCAGCCCCAGCATTTT. It specifies CASSIMRSNQPQHF.